The 2 T cell receptor beta chains presented below share a single source sample, sequenced in a study of CD8 T cells in Susac syndrome. RNA, at roughly 0.5 to 1 ug, was reverse transcribed with random hexamers. Each CDR3 protein is one row after TCRdb ran MiXCR on the immunoSEQ multiplex PCR reads. The sample consists of around 300,000 distinct CDR3 sequences, around 91% of them appearing once. Sequenced: CD8+ T cells from PBMCs. These receptors were taken from a human donor with multiple sclerosis.

The V gene is TRBV12-3 or TRBV12-4, the J gene TRBJ1-1; weak D call: TRBD1 (5 bases). The length of the CDR3 is 15 residues. V was shortened by 6 bases and J by 3 bases, with 17 bases between the two germline ends. This chain's CDR3 is CASRPYKGWDTEAFF. CDR3 nucleotides: TGTGCCAGCAGACCTTACAAGGGGTGGGACACTGAAGCTTTCTTT.

The chain uses TRBV13 and TRBJ2-1; TRBD2 agrees at 11 bases. The CDR3 length is 16 residues. Trimming took 5 bases from V and 3 from J; bases not matched to a gene: 6. Germline-derived CDR1 and CDR2 are PRHDT and FYEKMQ (reference sequence). In DNA, the CDR3 is TGTGCCAGCAGCCAGACTAGCGGGACCGTCTACAATGAGCAGTTCTTC. Its translation is CASSQTSGTVYNEQFF.